These T cell receptor beta chains were read from a single sample in a study of OX40 agonist ivuxolimab in advanced cancers. TCRdb keeps only in-frame clones here, not all; method: immunoSEQ multiplex PCR. The data contain some 79,000 clones, about 93% of them seen just once; the ten biggest clones take up roughly 0.45%. The source was CD4+ or CD8+ T cells sorted from blood, collected in a trial of the OX40 agonist ivuxolimab. These receptors all come from an adult with an advanced solid tumor such as melanoma, head and neck, liver or kidney cancer. CDR3s leave out the opening cysteine and the closing phenylalanine or tryptophan. The D gene is left open where the match is weak.

TRBV5-1,TRBD2,ASSLPGGGQETQY
TRBV4-3,.,ASSQVLLSEQY
TRBV6-5,.,ASSYSTGNTEAF
TRBV11-3,TRBD2,ASSLAASGSTYNEQF
TRBV7-9,TRBD1,ASSWGQGFTDTQY
TRBV5-1,TRBD1,ASSLSDRGPSGANVLT
TRBV4-2,TRBD1,ASSQATGAGNTIY
TRBV19,.,ASSQGLVNTEAF
TRBV6-1,TRBD1,ASSENGQGGQPQH
TRBV27,TRBD1,ASSLDWQGAYEQY
TRBV5-1,TRBD2,ASWLGIAGAYEQY
TRBV27,.,ASSFLLLPGTYEQY
TRBV5-5,.,ASSLASAGAEAF
TRBV29-1,.,SVVPGTEAF
TRBV11-3,.,ASSPRARSYEQY
TRBV5-8,.,ASSLVGTPVFSSYNEQF
TRBV6-1,TRBD2,ASSESGISYEQY
TRBV18,TRBD2,ASSPPILAGGETQY
TRBV18,TRBD1,ASSPMGTGVTDTQY
TRBV19,TRBD2,ASTPGLGITDTQY
TRBV5-1,TRBD1,ASSFMGQGSAYEQY
TRBV5-5,.,ASSPGHTNSNQPQH
TRBV5-1,.,ASSLGQRGEEQF
TRBV10-1,.,ASSEAGGGPYEQY
TRBV7-8,.,ASSLTQDAKNIQY
TRBV2,.,ASSQGVHTEAF
TRBV10-3,.,ATRAKGGGTDTQY
TRBV10-3,TRBD2,AIRPTSGISYEQY
TRBV12-5,TRBD2,ASGSQGESYSGMADTQY
TRBV5-1,TRBD1,ASSPGQATNEQF
TRBV25-1,.,ASSPSGAGNTIY
TRBV15,.,ATSREAISSYEQY
TRBV5-1,.,ASSVRDSGEQY
TRBV23-1,.,ASSPEPDPKPYNEQF
TRBV19,.,ASSISDSTGELF
TRBV14,TRBD2,ASSQGGRSGEQY
TRBV5-4,TRBD1,ASRPGTVGYGYT
TRBV5-1,TRBD1,ASSPGQGYNEQF
TRBV19,TRBD2,ASTLSGTSGSGEQY
TRBV6-5,TRBD1,ASSRQGTEQY
TRBV19,TRBD1,ASSTTGEARDTEAF
TRBV15,.,ATSRDKGSYEQY
TRBV11-3,.,ASMLNSYNEQF
TRBV10-3,TRBD2,AIRALAGERNEQF
TRBV6-5,.,ASSRKNSGANVLT
TRBV6-5,TRBD2,ASSYLLAGGPSEQF
TRBV7-2,.,ASSQGLQETQY
TRBV5-4,TRBD2,ASSSLAGGTDTQY
TRBV10-1,.,ASSESKVASASPSYNEQF
TRBV4-1,.,ASSQGPRGNRTDTQY
TRBV19,TRBD2,ASSLASGYEQY
TRBV4-1,.,ASSQGGLVSTGELF
TRBV2,.,ASNFQGSNYGYT
TRBV13,.,ASKSGGRGTEAF
TRBV29-1,.,SVEGSGDNEKLF